The 22 T cell receptor beta chains given below trace back to one sample, sequenced in a study of radiotherapy plus CTLA-4 blockade in lung cancer. Sequencing used immunoSEQ multiplex PCR; TCRdb keeps in-frame clones, though not all of them. The table has almost 55,000 clones, around 85% seen once. This specimen consisted of peripheral blood, obtained from a patient treated with radiotherapy plus ipilimumab. The receptors come from a human donor with non-small cell lung cancer who had a partial response to radiotherapy plus ipilimumab.

The chain employs TRBV6-5 and TRBJ2-5, with TRBD2 matching over 11 bases. The CDR3 consists of 14 residues. V lost 8 bases, J lost 2 bases, and 4 bases stayed unmatched. The V gene's germline CDR1 is MNHEY and CDR2 SVGAGI. The DNA of the CDR3 is TGTGCCAGCGTGCGACTAGCGGGGCAAGAGACCCAGTACTTC. It specifies CASVRLAGQETQYF.

The chain is built from TRBV14 and TRBJ1-1, with D possibly being TRBD1 (5 bases). This CDR3 comprises 15 residues. The germline CDR1 and CDR2 sequences are SGHDN and FVKESK. With 0 bases removed from V and 5 bases from J, the gap between germline ends came to 13 bases. This CDR3 reads CASSQELVGGTEAFF. CDR3 nucleotides: TGTGCCAGCAGCCAAGAATTGGTGGGGGGGACTGAAGCTTTCTTT.

The chain uses TRBV5-6 and TRBJ2-5; tentative D call: TRBD2 (6 bases). Looked up from germline, CDR1 is SGHDT and CDR2 is YYEEEE. This CDR3 region has 15 residues. Between the trimmed V and J ends, which lost 4 bases and 7 bases, there was a span of 20 bases. This CDR3 is CASSPLGSGAGTQYF. CDR3 sequence (DNA): TGTGCCAGCAGCCCCCTAGGTTCGGGAGCAGGGACCCAGTACTTC.

J is TRBJ2-5 and V is TRBV7-6, with TRBD1 as a possible D gene (6 bases). Germline CDR1 SGHVS, CDR2 FNYEAQ. Trimming removed 4 bases from V and 4 bases from J, with 10 bases in between. The CDR3 is 13 amino acids. CDR3 amino acids: CASSSRGGETQYF. The CDR3 coding sequence is TGTGCCAGCAGCTCCCGAGGGGGAGAGACCCAGTACTTC.

This clone was observed a handful of times. The chain is built from TRBV6-1 and TRBJ2-5; 13 nucleotides match TRBD2. CDR1 is MNHNS and CDR2 is SASEGT in the germline V gene. The CDR3 loop spans 16 amino acids. The ends lost 0 bases at V and 9 bases at J; junction bases unmatched: 7. CDR3 sequence reads: CASSEAGTSGAGAQYF. The DNA of the CDR3 is TGTGCCAGCAGTGAAGCCGGGACTAGCGGGGCGGGGGCCCAGTACTTC.

This rearrangement joins TRBV4-3 to TRBJ2-7, with D maybe TRBD2 (7 bases). With 4 bases removed from V and 5 bases from J, the gap between germline ends came to 12 bases. This CDR3 region has 13 residues. Germline CDR1 reads LGHNA; CDR2 reads YSLEER. The CDR3 DNA reads as TGCGCCAGCAGCCCGGGGGCGGGGGACGAGCAGTACTTC. Residues: CASSPGAGDEQYF.

V usage is TRBV15 and J usage is TRBJ1-2; maybe TRBD1 (5 bases). Germline lookup yields CDR1 LNHNV and CDR2 YYDKDF (reference sequence). Deletions cut 0 bases from V and 4 bases from J, with 15 bases between. The length of the CDR3 is 16 residues. The CDR3 spells CATSREGAGRGYGYTF. The CDR3 region has the DNA TGTGCCACCAGCAGAGAAGGAGCAGGGAGGGGCTATGGCTACACCTTC.

This chain joins TRBV28 and TRBJ1-5; D ambiguous. Trimming took off 10 bases at V and 5 bases at J, with 15 bases between the two ends. CDR3 length equals 13 residues. CDR1 is MDHEN, CDR2 SYDVKM, per germline. CDR3 coding DNA: TGTGCCACGGAGGCGGCCGCGGATCAGCCCCAGCATTTT. Its protein is CATEAAADQPQHF.

The rearrangement uses TRBV2 and TRBJ1-2, with D possibly TRBD1 on 5 matching bases. Trimming removed 1 base at V and 4 bases at J, with 13 bases between. Germline loops: CDR1 SNHLY, CDR2 FYNNEI. This CDR3 is 15 amino acids long. The chain's CDR3 is CASSEGAGGGYGYTF. In DNA form, the CDR3 reads TGTGCCAGCAGTGAAGGAGCTGGGGGAGGCTATGGCTACACCTTC.

V usage is TRBV15 and J usage is TRBJ2-5, with D tentatively TRBD1 (6 bases). The CDR3 runs to 16 residues. Germline CDR1 is LNHNV and CDR2 is YYDKDF (reference sequence). The germline V and J ends were trimmed by 3 bases and 1 base, with 15 bases remaining between them. The CDR3 nucleotides are TGTGCCACCAGCAGTCTTCGGGCAGGGGCCCAAGAGACCCAGTACTTC. Its protein is CATSSLRAGAQETQYF.

The CDR3 region has the DNA TGTGCCATCAGATATACCCCAGGGTTCACTGAAGCTTTCTTT. This gives the protein CAIRYTPGFTEAFF. The chain uses TRBV10-3 and TRBJ1-1, with TRBD1 as a possible D gene (5 bases). CDR1 is ENHRY, CDR2 SYGVKD, per germline. The length of the CDR3 is 14 residues. Trimming shortened V by 6 bases and J by 4 bases, and 15 bases separated the two germline ends.

A few counts support this clone. This rearrangement joins TRBV6-4 to TRBJ2-2; D remains unclear. CDR3 length: 13 amino acids. Germline V lookup: CDR1 MRHNA, CDR2 SNTAGT. Deletions cut 4 bases from V and 2 bases from J, with 5 bases between. The CDR3 nucleotides are TGTGCCAGCAGTGTTTCTAACACCGGGGAGCTGTTTTTT. Residues: CASSVSNTGELFF.

This sequence joins TRBV6-5 and TRBJ2-7, with D possibly matching TRBD2 (5 bases). The germline V gene has CDR1 MNHEY and CDR2 SVGAGI. This CDR3 comprises 13 residues. The V end lost 4 bases, the J end lost 9 bases, and 16 bases lay between the germline ends. The CDR3, as DNA: TGTGCCAGCAGTTGGGGAGTTGGTCAGGCGCAGTACTTC. Translating gives CASSWGVGQAQYF.

The chain joins TRBV6-5 to TRBJ1-3; D remains unclear. Germline CDR1 and CDR2: MNHEY and SVGAGI. The ends were cut back, 4 bases at V and 2 bases at J, with 15 bases in the middle. The CDR3 spans 16 residues. This CDR3 reads CASSSLGRTAGNTIYF. As DNA, the CDR3 is TGTGCCAGCAGTTCCCTCGGGAGAACCGCTGGAAACACCATATATTTT.

The chain recombines TRBV10-1 with TRBJ2-1; 8 nucleotides align to TRBD2. The CDR3 contains 13 residues. The germline gives CDR1 WNHNN, CDR2 SYGVQD (reference sequence). Trimming removed 6 bases from V and 9 bases from J; junction bases left unmatched: 7. This CDR3 is CASSEGLAGEQFF. CDR3 nucleotide sequence: TGCGCCAGCAGCGAAGGACTAGCTGGTGAGCAGTTCTTC.

The rearrangement links TRBV18 to TRBJ2-7; TRBD1 might be the D (6 bases). Per the germline V gene, CDR1 is KGHSH and CDR2 is LQKENI. V was cut by 4 bases and J by 2 bases, with 12 bases left in between. The CDR3 is made up of 14 amino acids. The CDR3 protein is CASSLRDIPYEQYF. CDR3 bases: TGTGCCAGCTCACTCCGGGACATTCCCTACGAGCAGTACTTC. Full variable domain (remainder filled in from reference TRBV18 and TRBJ2-7): NAGVMQNPRHLVRRRGQEARLRCSPMKGHSHVYWYRQLPEEGLKFMVYLQKENIIDESGMPKERFSAEFPKEGPSILRIQQVVRGDSAAYFCASSLRDIPYEQYFGPGTRLTVT.

The rearrangement uses TRBV11-2 and TRBJ2-7; 10 bases line up with TRBD2. CDR3 size: 16 residues. V trimming: 5 bases; J trimming: 4 bases; junction bases outside the gene matches: 11. Germline V gene lookup returns CDR1 SGHAT and CDR2 FQNNGV. CDR3 sequence reads: CASSAQMGLARYEQYF. CDR3 DNA sequence: TGTGCCAGCAGCGCCCAGATGGGACTAGCGAGATACGAGCAGTACTTC.

The rearrangement uses TRBV27 and TRBJ2-7; 8 nucleotides align to TRBD1. Trimming at V came to 3 bases and at J to 7 bases, leaving 8 bases not matched to a gene. The CDR3 has 14 amino acids. Per germline, CDR1 MNHEY and CDR2 SMNVEV (reference sequence). CDR3 sequence: CASSFGQGAGEQYF. The DNA of the CDR3 is TGTGCCAGCAGTTTCGGCCAGGGGGCTGGAGAGCAGTACTTC.

The chain joins TRBV7-3 to TRBJ2-2, with D possibly TRBD2 on 6 matching bases. This CDR3 has 14 residues. The germline gives CDR1 SGHTA, CDR2 FQGTGA. Trimming cost V 3 bases and J 5 bases, with 10 bases left between them. CDR3 sequence: CASSFGAGTGELFF. CDR3 coding DNA: TGTGCCAGCAGCTTTGGGGCGGGAACCGGGGAGCTGTTTTTT.

By sample fraction, this clone is medium-sized. DNA for the CDR3: TGTGCCAGCAGTCCTGACAGGTCTCCTGGAAACACCATATATTTT. This sequence encodes CASSPDRSPGNTIYF. V and J are TRBV6-5 and TRBJ1-3; maybe TRBD1 (6 bases). Trimming removed 5 bases from V and 2 bases from J, with 13 bases in between. The CDR3 sequence is 15 residues long. The germline CDR1 and CDR2 sequences are MNHEY and SVGAGI.

The CDR3 region has the DNA TGCGCCAGCAGCCAAGATCAGGGGGTCTCCTACGAGCAGTACTTC. Translated, it gives CASSQDQGVSYEQYF. V usage is TRBV4-3 and J usage is TRBJ2-7; 7 bases are shared with TRBD1. CDR1 and CDR2 from the germline V gene are LGHNA and YSLEER. With V trimmed by 0 bases and J by 0 bases, 2 bases remained unmatched. CDR3 length equals 15 residues.

The V gene is TRBV7-2, the J gene TRBJ1-5; D might be TRBD1 (5 bases). The CDR3 runs 15 residues. Trimming shortened V by 4 bases and J by 0 bases, and 10 bases separated the two germline ends. The germline V gene has CDR1 SGHTA and CDR2 FQGNSA. The CDR3 is CASSSGQNSNQPQHF. CDR3 nucleotide sequence: TGTGCCAGCAGCTCCGGACAAAATAGCAATCAGCCCCAGCATTTT.